The 25 T cell receptor beta chains below were found in one sample sequenced in a study of blood T cell repertoires in COVID-19. Sequencing used immunoSEQ multiplex PCR; TCRdb keeps in-frame clones, though not all of them. The profile shows more than 100,000 clones, 80% to 90% of them singletons. Sequencing input: peripheral blood. Receptors were obtained from a middle-aged man with active or convalescent COVID-19.

The gene calls are TRBV5-4 and TRBJ2-3, with 8 nucleotides matching TRBD2. The CDR3 is 15 amino acids. After removal of 2 bases from V and 5 bases from J, the junction contained 7 bases not matched to a gene. Germline CDR1 and CDR2: SGHNT and YYREEE (reference sequence). The CDR3 protein is CASSFTGGAVDTQYF. CDR3 sequence (DNA): TGTGCCAGCAGCTTCACGGGGGGGGCGGTAGATACGCAGTATTTT.

The chain has TRBV6-5 and TRBJ2-3; a weak D match, TRBD2 (6 bases). V lost 10 bases and J 2 bases, leaving 10 bases between the germline ends. This CDR3 contains 12 residues. In germline, CDR1 is MNHEY, CDR2 SVGAGI. CDR3 amino acids: CATRRDTDTQYF. CDR3 nucleotide sequence: TGTGCCACTAGGAGGGACACAGATACGCAGTATTTT.

The chain recombines TRBV6-5 with TRBJ1-4; 9 bases align to TRBD1. This CDR3 is built from 13 residues. V shed 9 bases and J 4 bases; nucleotides not matched to a gene: 3. Germline-derived CDR1 and CDR2 are MNHEY and SVGAGI. The CDR3 is CASRGQGNEKLFF. The CDR3 bases are TGTGCCAGTAGGGGACAGGGTAATGAAAAACTGTTTTTT.

The chain is built from TRBV7-2 and TRBJ2-5, with D possibly being TRBD1 (6 bases). The ends were cut back, 1 base at V and 4 bases at J, with 13 bases in the middle. The CDR3 totals 15 residues. From germline, CDR1 is SGHTA and CDR2 FQGNSA. The CDR3 DNA sequence: TGTGCCAGCAGCTTAGTTGAGGGGGTAGTAGAGACCCAGTACTTC. Its translation is CASSLVEGVVETQYF.

This chain links TRBV5-1 with TRBJ1-5, with 10 bases lining up with TRBD1. The CDR3 sequence is 15 residues long. After removal of 4 bases from V and 6 bases from J, the junction contained 7 bases not matched to a gene. Germline lookup yields CDR1 SGHRS and CDR2 YFSETQ. The CDR3 bases are TGCGCCAGCAGCGCGGGACAGGGGTCCGGTCAGCCCCAGCATTTT. This codes for CASSAGQGSGQPQHF.

This clone has a single count. The chain couples TRBV2 to TRBJ2-3, with 10 bases lining up with TRBD2. There are 15 residues in the CDR3. The ends lost 8 bases at V and 0 bases at J; junction bases unmatched: 5. Germline V gives CDR1 SNHLY, CDR2 FYNNEI. The CDR3 DNA reads as TGTGCCAGCCGTATGACTAGCGGGAGCACAGATACGCAGTATTTT. It translates to CASRMTSGSTDTQYF.

Comments on this clone: A much more abundant neighbour one base away suggests this may be a read error. The same CDR3 can be traced to other DNA sequences in this sample. V is TRBV3-1 (or the pseudogene TRBV3-2) and J is TRBJ2-1; 8 bases line up with TRBD1. The CDR3 is 15 amino acids. V dropped 4 bases and J dropped 8; count of bases not matched to a gene: 10. Germline values: CDR1 LGHDT, CDR2 YNNKEL (reference sequence). This CDR3 reads CASSLGTGWIDEQFF. DNA of the CDR3: TGTGCCAGCAGCCTCGGGACAGGTTGGATAGATGAGCAGTTCTTC.

V and J are TRBV12-3 or TRBV12-4 and TRBJ2-1; D is unresolved. This CDR3 contains 13 residues. The V and J ends lost 6 bases and 5 bases respectively, with 11 bases between them. Here the CDR3 DNA reads TGTGCCAGCAGCCCCACTACCAACAATGAGCAGTTCTTC. It codes for CASSPTTNNEQFF.

The genes are TRBV6-1 and TRBJ2-2; 12 nucleotides agree with TRBD2. The CDR3 is made up of 16 amino acids. J was trimmed by 7 bases and V by 4 bases; bases with no gene match: 7. CDR1 and CDR2 from the germline V gene are MNHNS and SASEGT. CDR3 amino acids: CASSGLAGGPIGELFF. The CDR3 DNA reads TGTGCCAGCAGTGGCCTAGCGGGAGGGCCGATCGGGGAGCTGTTTTTT.

The chain links TRBV5-3 to TRBJ1-3, with D tentatively TRBD1 (5 bases). TRBV5-3 is recorded as an ORF, its role being uncertain. Trimming took off 4 bases at V and 2 bases at J, with 10 bases between the two ends. This CDR3 is built from 14 residues. The CDR3 reads CARSPRVAGNTIYF. The CDR3 DNA is TGTGCCAGAAGCCCCAGGGTAGCTGGAAACACCATATATTTT.

V gene TRBV6-5 combines with J gene TRBJ1-5; TRBD1 matches 7 bases. Germline loops: CDR1 MNHEY, CDR2 SVGAGI. The junction had 3 bases not matched to a gene; V was cut back by 5 bases and J by 2 bases. The length of the CDR3 is 14 residues. The chain's CDR3 is CASSRGQGNQPQHF. As DNA, the CDR3 is TGTGCCAGCAGTAGAGGACAGGGCAATCAGCCCCAGCATTTT.

The V gene is TRBV19, the J gene TRBJ2-3, with TRBD2 matching over 11 bases. V gave up 3 bases and J gave up 4 bases; unmatched junction bases: 9. Germline V gives CDR1 LNHDA, CDR2 SQIVND (reference sequence). The CDR3 is made up of 17 amino acids. CDR3 sequence reads: CASSIRVAGGRSDTQYF. DNA for the CDR3: TGTGCCAGTAGTATCCGAGTAGCGGGGGGGCGATCAGATACGCAGTATTTT. Looking up the rest from reference TRBV19 and TRBJ2-3 gives the full variable domain: DGGITQSPKYLFRKEGQNVTLSCEQNLNHDAMYWYRQDPGQGLRLIYYSQIVNDFQKGDIAEGYSVSREKKESFPLTVTSAQKNPTAFYLCASSIRVAGGRSDTQYFGPGTRLTVL.

This chain joins TRBV7-7 and TRBJ2-7; 8 nucleotides line up with TRBD1. With V trimmed by 5 bases and J by 0 bases, 6 bases remained unmatched. The CDR3 is 15 amino acids. Germline-derived CDR1 and CDR2 are SSHAT and FNYEAQ (reference sequence). CDR3 sequence (DNA): TGTGCCAGCAGCCTCGGGGACAGGAGCTCCTACGAGCAGTACTTC. Its translation is CASSLGDRSSYEQYF.

There are a few counts of this clone. The V gene is TRBV5-1, the J gene TRBJ2-7; the D gene is possibly TRBD1 (6 bases). V was trimmed by 2 bases and J by 2 bases, leaving 8 bases between them. The CDR3 has 13 amino acids. Germline V gives CDR1 SGHRS, CDR2 YFSETQ. The CDR3 loop reads CASSFGQTYEQYF. CDR3 in DNA: TGCGCCAGCAGCTTTGGACAGACCTACGAGCAGTACTTC.

The table lists this clone with a few counts. J is TRBJ1-1 and V is TRBV19; D may be TRBD1 (6 bases). Germline lookup yields CDR1 LNHDA and CDR2 SQIVND (reference sequence). V gave up 5 bases and J gave up 3 bases, with 13 bases separating them. The CDR3 sequence is 14 residues long. CDR3 amino acids: CASSRQGSDTEAFF. CDR3 DNA: TGTGCCAGTAGTCGCCAGGGGTCGGACACTGAAGCTTTCTTT.

This rearrangement joins TRBV28 to TRBJ2-1; 11 bases match TRBD1. V gave up 2 bases and J gave up 5 bases; unmatched junction bases: 8. CDR3 length: 17 amino acids. Germline lookup yields CDR1 MDHEN and CDR2 SYDVKM. The CDR3 region is CASSLLGQGEANNEQFF. CDR3 DNA: TGTGCCAGCAGTTTACTGGGACAGGGGGAGGCCAACAATGAGCAGTTCTTC.

This chain links TRBV15 with TRBJ1-4; 7 bases fit TRBD1. The CDR3 spans 18 residues. The germline CDR1 and CDR2 sequences are LNHNV and YYDKDF (reference sequence). With V trimmed by 0 bases and J by 0 bases, 7 bases remained unmatched. CDR3 loop: CATSRDDGDSATNEKLFF. DNA of the CDR3: TGTGCCACCAGCAGAGATGACGGGGACAGTGCAACTAATGAAAAACTGTTTTTT.

The rearrangement links TRBV5-6 to TRBJ2-1; the D gene is possibly TRBD2 (6 bases). The CDR3 sequence is 11 residues long. The germline gives CDR1 SGHDT, CDR2 YYEEEE. The V and J ends lost 8 bases and 7 bases respectively, with 10 bases between them. The CDR3, as DNA: TGTGCCAGTACACTAGCTAATGAGCAGTTCTTC. Amino acids: CASTLANEQFF.

J is TRBJ2-7 and V is TRBV27, with TRBD2 matching over 10 bases. The CDR3 is 17 residues long. CDR1 is MNHEY and CDR2 is SMNVEV in the germline V gene (reference sequence). Trimming at V came to 6 bases and at J to 2 bases, leaving 13 bases not matched to a gene. CDR3: CASRVTPSSGSAYEQYF. CDR3 DNA: TGTGCCAGCAGAGTTACCCCCTCTAGCGGGAGTGCCTACGAGCAGTACTTC.

The chain employs TRBV7-2 and TRBJ2-1; 12 nucleotides agree with TRBD1. CDR1 is SGHTA and CDR2 is FQGNSA in the germline V gene. The CDR3 spans 16 residues. Trimming at V came to 5 bases and at J to 8 bases, leaving 10 bases not matched to a gene. CDR3 loop: CASSDTGTGGPDEQFF. In DNA, the CDR3 is TGTGCCAGCAGCGACACCGGGACAGGGGGCCCCGATGAGCAGTTCTTC.

This chain joins TRBV11-2 and TRBJ2-3, with a tentative D call TRBD2 (6 bases). V gave up 1 base and J gave up 8 bases, with 13 bases separating them. CDR1 and CDR2 (germline): SGHAT, FQNNGV. The CDR3 is 14 residues long. DNA for the CDR3: TGTGCCAGCAGCTTAGCGCGGGGTGGTGTTACGCAGTATTTT. It encodes CASSLARGGVTQYF.

This chain uses TRBV25-1 with TRBJ2-1; D unclear. Germline values: CDR1 MGHDK, CDR2 SYGVNS. The V and J ends lost 4 bases and 4 bases respectively, with 2 bases between them. The CDR3 loop spans 11 amino acids. CDR3 DNA sequence: TGTGCCAGCAGTGCGTACAATGAGCAGTTCTTC. Translated, it gives CASSAYNEQFF.

The chain uses TRBV12-3 or TRBV12-4 and TRBJ2-7; maybe TRBD2 (5 bases). Trimming removed 7 bases at V and 3 bases at J, with 10 bases between. The CDR3 spans 12 residues. DNA for the CDR3: TGTGCCAGCAAGGGTCGGGGCTACGAGCAGTACTTC. Its translation is CASKGRGYEQYF.

The chain combines TRBV19 with TRBJ2-1; TRBD2 is a possible D gene (5 bases). The CDR3 covers 16 residues. V was clipped by 6 bases and J by 0 bases, with 15 bases between them. From germline, CDR1 is LNHDA and CDR2 SQIVND (reference sequence). CDR3 in amino acids: CASRPSRAPSYNEQFF. The DNA for the CDR3 is TGTGCCAGTAGGCCCTCGCGGGCCCCCTCCTACAATGAGCAGTTCTTC.

The chain combines TRBV27 with TRBJ2-7; 8 bases fit TRBD1. The CDR3 totals 13 residues. Germline V lookup: CDR1 MNHEY, CDR2 SMNVEV (reference sequence). The J segment lost 5 bases and the V segment lost 3 bases, leaving 3 bases of the junction unmatched. As DNA, the CDR3 is TGTGCCAGCAGTTTGGACAGGGACAACGAGCAGTACTTC. Translated: CASSLDRDNEQYF.